The 14 T cell receptor beta chains below come from one sample, sequenced in a study of blood T cell repertoires in COVID-19. Repertoires were generated with immunoSEQ multiplex PCR, while TCRdb's copy carries only in-frame clones and drops some. In the table there are fewer than 150,000 clones, more than 70% of which are singletons. Sequenced material: peripheral blood. These receptor sequences come from a woman in her seventies who had recovered from COVID-19.

V and J are TRBV11-2 and TRBJ2-5, with D unclear. The germline V and J ends were trimmed by 4 bases and 7 bases, with 16 bases remaining between them. From germline, CDR1 is SGHAT and CDR2 FQNNGV. This CDR3 region has 14 residues. CDR3 nucleotide sequence: TGTGCCAGCAGCTACCCCCCGCGCCCCACGACCCAGTACTTC. It translates to CASSYPPRPTTQYF. Looking up the rest from reference TRBV11-2 and TRBJ2-5 gives the full variable domain: EAGVAQSPRYKIIEKRQSVAFWCNPISGHATLYWYQQILGQGPKLLIQFQNNGVVDDSQLPKDRFSAERLKGVDSTLKIQPAKLEDSAVYLCASSYPPRPTTQYFGPGTRLLVL.

The J gene is TRBJ2-7, the V gene TRBV10-3; the match to TRBD1 covers 8 bases. CDR1 is ENHRY and CDR2 is SYGVKD in the germline V gene. V was clipped by 6 bases and J by 2 bases; unmatched bases: 6. This CDR3 contains 14 residues. The CDR3, as DNA: TGTGCCATCAGGGGACAGGATAAGACCTACGAGCAGTACTTC. Translating it yields CAIRGQDKTYEQYF.

The rearrangement links TRBV7-6 to TRBJ2-1; D uncertain. With 1 base removed from V and 0 bases from J, the gap between germline ends came to 7 bases. Germline loops: CDR1 SGHVS, CDR2 FNYEAQ. This CDR3 region has 15 residues. DNA for the CDR3: TGTGCCAGCAGCTTAGGAGCGAACTCCTACAATGAGCAGTTCTTC. This encodes CASSLGANSYNEQFF.

The chain joins TRBV6-5 to TRBJ1-5, with 10 bases identical to TRBD1. Germline V CDR1 and CDR2: MNHEY, SVGAGI. J lost 13 bases, V lost 6 bases, and 9 bases had no gene match. The CDR3 covers 13 residues. The CDR3 spells CASSITTGGHQHF. The CDR3 DNA sequence: TGTGCCAGCAGCATAACGACAGGGGGCCATCAGCATTTT.

The chain joins TRBV5-4 to TRBJ2-3; D is unresolved. The CDR3 is 16 amino acids. V lost 1 base, J lost 0 bases, and 12 bases lay in between. Looked up from germline, CDR1 is SGHNT and CDR2 is YYREEE (reference sequence). The CDR3 DNA reads as TGTGCCAGCAGCTTGCACGGCGGCCGCAGCACAGATACGCAGTATTTT. Its translation: CASSLHGGRSTDTQYF. The full variable domain, its missing parts supplied by reference TRBV5-4 and TRBJ2-3, is ETGVTQSPTHLIKTRGQQVTLRCSSQSGHNTVSWYQQALGQGPQFIFQYYREEENGRGNFPPRFSGLQFPNYSSELNVNALELDDSALYLCASSLHGGRSTDTQYFGPGTRLTVL.

The J gene is TRBJ1-4, the V gene TRBV24-1, with D possibly being TRBD1 (6 bases). The CDR3 is 12 amino acids. The germline V gene has CDR1 KGHDR and CDR2 SFDVKD. Deletions cut 4 bases from V and 11 bases from J, with 10 bases between. CDR3 amino acids: CATSDGTRKLFF. CDR3 in DNA: TGTGCCACCAGTGACGGGACAAGGAAACTGTTTTTT.

In this sample, this clone turned up once. This chain links TRBV24-1 with TRBJ1-5, with D hard to call. CDR3 length equals 14 residues. V lost 4 bases, J lost 3 bases, and 9 bases lay in between. Germline V lookup: CDR1 KGHDR, CDR2 SFDVKD. CDR3 region: CATSEGQNNQPQHF. The CDR3 DNA is TGTGCCACCAGTGAGGGCCAGAACAATCAGCCCCAGCATTTT.

The V call is TRBV4-3, the J call TRBJ1-5; 8 bases map to TRBD1. This CDR3 contains 15 residues. V dropped 0 bases and J dropped 4; count of bases not matched to a gene: 2. Germline CDR1 is LGHNA and CDR2 is YSLEER. The CDR3 DNA sequence: TGCGCCAGCAGCCAAGATCACAGGGGGAATCAGCCCCAGCATTTT. As protein: CASSQDHRGNQPQHF.

V is TRBV28 and J is TRBJ2-7, with D uncertain. This CDR3 has 12 amino acids. The V end lost 3 bases, the J end lost 3 bases, and 6 bases lay between the germline ends. Germline lookup yields CDR1 MDHEN and CDR2 SYDVKM. The CDR3 DNA reads TGTGCCAGCAGTTTTGGCAGCTACGAGCAGTACTTC. Amino acids: CASSFGSYEQYF.

This chain uses TRBV7-3 with TRBJ2-1; TRBD2 aligns across 9 bases. The V gene's germline CDR1 is SGHTA and CDR2 FQGTGA. The CDR3 contains 16 residues. J gave up 7 bases and V 5 bases, and 12 bases lay outside the gene matches. The CDR3 protein is CASSHRMAGGRNEQFF. CDR3 coding DNA: TGTGCCAGCAGCCACCGGATGGCGGGGGGGCGTAATGAGCAGTTCTTC.

This chain connects TRBV19 to TRBJ2-7; TRBD1 matches 9 bases. V shed 10 bases and J 9 bases; nucleotides not matched to a gene: 13. The CDR3 spans 13 residues. Per the germline V gene, CDR1 is LNHDA and CDR2 is SQIVND (reference sequence). The chain's CDR3 is CATLDRGTYRQYF. In DNA form, the CDR3 reads TGTGCCACTCTCGACAGGGGGACGTATAGGCAGTACTTC.

V is TRBV18 and J is TRBJ2-2, with D tentatively TRBD2 (6 bases). V dropped 3 bases and J dropped 0 bases, with 11 bases sitting between them. There are 16 residues in the CDR3. Per the germline V gene, CDR1 is KGHSH and CDR2 is LQKENI. The CDR3 DNA sequence: TGTGCCAGCTCACCGGCCCGACTAGCGAACACCGGGGAGCTGTTTTTT. This sequence encodes CASSPARLANTGELFF.

The CDR3 region has the DNA TGTGCCAGCAGTATTACAGGGAACACTGAAGCTTTCTTT. It encodes CASSITGNTEAFF. The chain links TRBV6-4 to TRBJ1-1, with D possibly matching TRBD1 (5 bases). Germline CDR1 MRHNA, CDR2 SNTAGT. The CDR3 is made up of 13 amino acids. The V end was cut by 5 bases, the J end by 1 base, with 8 bases between.

The gene calls are TRBV9 and TRBJ1-6; 9 nucleotides line up with TRBD1. CDR1 is SGDLS, CDR2 YYNGEE, per germline. The CDR3 runs 15 residues. V shed 4 bases and J 8 bases; nucleotides not matched to a gene: 7. The CDR3 region has the DNA TGTGCCAGCAGCAAGACCGGGACAGGGTATTCACCCCTCCACTTT. This encodes CASSKTGTGYSPLHF.